Here is one T cell receptor beta chain with its context. A junction end diverges from the germline sequence, so it may reflect a read error. A constant-region primer primed TCR beta cDNA synthesis from 500 ng of total RNA. Each TCR beta library was derived from three nested multiplex PCR rounds that employed slightly modified ARM-PCR. Rounds one and two of PCR, each of roughly 11 cycles, were primed with TRBV1-TRBV30 forward primers and a C-beta reverse primer. Each CDR3 protein is one row after TCRdb ran MiXCR on the multiplex PCR reads. The table lists around 170,000 distinct CDR3 sequences, approximately 60% of them singletons. This sample was taken from a study of tumor-infiltrating lymphocytes in primary liver carcinoma. At the level of the study: Through surgical resection, the patients' primary liver carcinoma was treated. Samples had roughly 3.5 to 7.13 million productive TCRbeta reads, comparable between tissue types.

Germline V gene data show CDR1 as KGHDR and CDR2 as SFDVKD. CDR3 length equals 15 residues. The source of the blood RNA was unsorted whole blood, and germline DNA was extracted as well. Investigators obtained around 4 milliliters of peripheral blood ahead of surgery. J is TRBJ2-1 and V is TRBV24-1, with D maybe TRBD1 (5 bases). The clonotype was recovered from a man aged 35 to 55 with primary liver carcinoma and hepatitis B virus infection. The sequenced sample was peripheral blood. CDR3 sequence reads: CATSDRSRVGDEQFF. Here the CDR3 DNA reads TGCGCCACCAGTGATAGGAGCAGGGTGGGCGATGAGCAGTTCTTC.